Below, 25 T cell receptor beta chains from the same sample are listed, as sequenced in a study of T cell clonality in common variable immunodeficiency. Overall study results and limits: Fewer deletions and N-nucleotide insertions were reportedly seen in common variable immunodeficiency TCR beta sequences.

TCRdb keeps only in-frame clones here, not all; method: immunoSEQ multiplex PCR. The sample contains several thousand clones, none of them singletons. Their cognate antigens are unknown. The specimen was peripheral blood mononuclear cells. These receptors were obtained from a human donor with common variable immunodeficiency.

The sample holds a few counts of this clone. The observed sequence ends 3 residues before the CDR3 terminus, with the missing tail filled in from the germline J gene. This chain uses TRBV2 with TRBJ2-7; 10 bases map to TRBD1. J lost 5 bases, V lost 2 bases, and 9 bases had no gene match. Germline V CDR1 and CDR2: SNHLY, FYNNEI. The CDR3 is 16 amino acids. The DNA read from the CDR3 is TGTGCCAGCAGTGAACCGGAGGGACAGGGGTCCGACGAG. This sequence encodes CASSEPEGQGSDE. The whole CDR3 sequence is CASSEPEGQGSDEQYF.

By sample fraction, this clone is medium-sized. The CDR3 end falls 3 residues outside the read, so it is completed with the germline J gene. The chain combines TRBV28 with TRBJ2-7; D might be TRBD1 (6 bases). The CDR3 is made up of 16 amino acids. Between the trimmed V and J ends, which lost 3 bases and 0 bases, there was a span of 15 bases. Germline V gene lookup returns CDR1 MDHEN and CDR2 SYDVKM. The CDR3 DNA, read in part, is TGTGCCAGCAGTTTTGGTAGGGGGAGAAGCTCCTACGAG. As protein: CASSFGRGRSSYE. The complete CDR3 reads CASSFGRGRSSYEQYF.

As regards this clone: The missing CDR3 end, 3 residues past where the read stops, is filled in from the germline J gene. The chain joins TRBV19 to TRBJ2-3; 7 nucleotides align to TRBD1. The CDR3 is 16 residues long. From germline, CDR1 is LNHDA and CDR2 SQIVND (reference sequence). With 0 bases clipped from V and 0 bases from J, the junction kept 3 bases outside the gene matches. The CDR3 sequence is CASSIDSGQSTDTQYF. The DNA read from the CDR3 is TGTGCCAGTAGTATAGACTCGGGACAGAGCACAGATACG.

By share of the sample, this clone is medium-sized. Coverage ceases 3 residues before the CDR3 finishes, and the germline J gene fills in the end. Within the sample, other DNA sequences also encode this same CDR3. The V gene is TRBV27, the J gene TRBJ1-5; D is possibly TRBD1 (6 bases). With 0 bases removed from V and 7 bases from J, the gap between germline ends came to 10 bases. There are 14 residues in the CDR3. CDR1 is MNHEY and CDR2 is SMNVEV in the germline V gene (reference sequence). CDR3 DNA (partial): TGTGCCAGCAGTTTATCGTCAGGGGTGCAGCCC. Its translation: CASSLSSGVQP. The whole CDR3 region reads CASSLSSGVQPQHF.

The CDR3 spells CASSPGQEQETQYF. The sequenced CDR3 bases are TGTGCCAGCAGCCCCGGCCAGGAGCAAGAGACC. The J gene is TRBJ2-5, the V gene TRBV7-4, with unresolved D. The CDR3 extends 3 residues past the end of the read, so its final part is completed from the germline J gene. The germline gives CDR1 SGHVT, CDR2 SQSDAQ. The V and J ends lost 5 bases and 2 bases respectively, with 12 bases between them. CDR3 length equals 14 residues. The full variable domain, completed using reference TRBV7-4 and TRBJ2-5, is GAGVSQSPRYKVAKRGRDVALRCDSISGHVTLYWYRQTLGQGSEVLTYSQSDAQRDKSGRPSGRFSAERPERSVSTLKIQRTEQGDSAVYLCASSPGQEQETQYFGPGTRLLVL.

This clone has only a few counts. The CDR3 is cut off 3 residues early in the read; its end comes from the germline J gene. V usage is TRBV5-1 and J usage is TRBJ2-3; 8 bases align to TRBD2. Trimming cost V 1 base and J 2 bases; bases outside gene matches: 3. CDR1 and CDR2 from the germline V gene are SGHRS and YFSETQ. The CDR3 has 15 amino acids. The CDR3 is CASSLTSGYTDTQYF. The DNA read from the CDR3 is TGCGCCAGCAGCTTGACTAGCGGCTACACAGATACG.

This clone came up a few times. With the read ending 3 residues before the CDR3 end, the germline J gene is used to fill in that end. The chain links TRBV6-2 or TRBV6-3 to TRBJ2-7, with 7 bases lining up with TRBD1. The CDR3 runs to 15 residues. Losses at the gene ends were 6 bases for V and 2 bases for J; bases not matched to a gene: 10. Germline lookup yields CDR1 MNHEY and CDR2 SVGEGT. The covered CDR3 bases are TGTGCCAGCAGCTTGCCGGGACAGCAAGCCTACGAG. Its translation: CASSLPGQQAYE. The CDR3 reads in full as CASSLPGQQAYEQYF.

A word on this clone: The read stops 3 residues short of the end of the CDR3; the missing end is completed from the germline J gene. The chain has TRBV5-1 and TRBJ1-1, with TRBD1 identical over 7 bases. Losses at the gene ends were 7 bases for V and 1 base for J; bases not matched to a gene: 10. Germline values: CDR1 SGHRS, CDR2 YFSETQ. CDR3 length equals 15 residues. The part of the CDR3 DNA that was read is TGCGCCAGCGGTCACTTCGGGACAGCGAACACTGAA. It encodes CASGHFGTANTE. The complete CDR3 protein is CASGHFGTANTEAFF.

In its sample, this clone was seen a few times. The read ends 3 residues early relative to the CDR3; the germline J gene fills the gap. The V gene is TRBV7-8, the J gene TRBJ2-7; perhaps TRBD2 as D (5 bases). Trimming took 6 bases from V and 5 from J, leaving 17 bases between them. Germline V gives CDR1 SGHVS, CDR2 FQNEAQ. The CDR3 sequence is 14 residues long. The covered CDR3 bases are TGTGCCAGCAGAGGTGCTTGGCTAGCTAACGAG. This sequence encodes CASRGAWLANE. From start to end, the CDR3 is CASRGAWLANEQYF.

There are a few counts of this clone. The sequenced fragment ends 3 residues before the CDR3 boundary, so the rest is inferred from the germline J gene. The V gene is TRBV7-9, the J gene TRBJ2-1; no firm D call. The germline V and J ends were trimmed by 7 bases and 3 bases, with 4 bases remaining between them. The CDR3 sequence is 11 residues long. Germline values: CDR1 SEHNR, CDR2 FQNEAQ (reference sequence). The covered CDR3 bases are TGTGCCAGCACCTACTACAATGAG. This gives the protein CASTYYNE. The entire CDR3 protein is CASTYYNEQFF.

This clone turned up a few times. The read gets to within 3 residues of the CDR3 end, and the germline J gene fills in the rest. The chain links TRBV19 to TRBJ2-3; TRBD1 might be the D (6 bases). The V gene lost 5 bases and the J gene lost 2 bases, with 11 bases spanning the gap. The germline V gene has CDR1 LNHDA and CDR2 SQIVND (reference sequence). The CDR3 has 14 amino acids. Partial CDR3 DNA: TGTGCCAGTAGTCTTAACAGGGTCACAGATACG. Its protein is CASSLNRVTDT. The CDR3 in full is CASSLNRVTDTQYF.

In its sample, this clone was seen a few times. The CDR3 extends 3 residues past the end of the read, so its final part is completed from the germline J gene. The chain uses TRBV19 and TRBJ1-5, with D perhaps TRBD1 (6 bases). Germline-derived CDR1 and CDR2 are LNHDA and SQIVND (reference sequence). V dropped 3 bases and J dropped 7 bases, with 10 bases sitting between them. This CDR3 contains 13 residues. CDR3 residues: CASSIGTSQPQHF. The sequenced CDR3 bases are TGTGCCAGTAGTATTGGGACATCCCAGCCC.

This clone was detected ten times or more. The read ends 3 residues before the CDR3 terminus; that terminus is restored from the germline J gene. The gene calls are TRBV19 and TRBJ2-1, with no clear D. CDR1 is LNHDA, CDR2 SQIVND, per germline (reference sequence). This CDR3 has 15 residues. V dropped 5 bases and J dropped 2 bases, with 13 bases sitting between them. CDR3 DNA (partial): TGTGCCAGTAGTTATGGCGGAACCACCTACAATGAG. Protein sequence: CASSYGGTTYNE. The full CDR3 reads CASSYGGTTYNEQFF.

Judged by abundance, this clone is large (0.1 to 1%). The DNA ends 3 residues before the CDR3 does, and the rest of the CDR3 is filled in from the germline J gene. The chain joins TRBV5-1 to TRBJ2-7; tentatively, D is TRBD2 (6 bases). V lost 0 bases and J lost 3, with 13 bases in between. CDR3 length: 15 residues. Germline V CDR1 and CDR2: SGHRS, YFSETQ. The CDR3 bases that were read are TGCGCCAGCAGCTTGGGGGCTAGCGCGGTCTACGAG. Amino acids: CASSLGASAVYE. The full CDR3 protein reads CASSLGASAVYEQYF.

At least ten counts were recorded for this clone. The read halts 3 residues ahead of the CDR3 end, with the missing end drawn from the germline J gene. The chain is built from TRBV18 and TRBJ2-5; 7 nucleotides match TRBD1. Germline loops: CDR1 KGHSH, CDR2 LQKENI. The CDR3 has 12 amino acids. J was trimmed by 5 bases and V by 8 bases; bases with no gene match: 5. This chain's CDR3 is CASRGTAETQYF. CDR3 DNA (partial): TGTGCCAGCCGAGGGACAGCGGAGACC.

Turning to this clone: The read ends 3 residues shy of where the CDR3 ends; the end is completed using the germline J gene. The chain joins TRBV18 to TRBJ2-7; 7 nucleotides align to TRBD1. The germline V gene has CDR1 KGHSH and CDR2 LQKENI. The CDR3 runs to 14 residues. V dropped 4 bases and J dropped 4; count of bases not matched to a gene: 7. CDR3 region: CASSQDRDEYEQYF. The sequenced CDR3 bases are TGTGCCAGCTCACAAGACAGGGACGAGTACGAG. Full variable domain (remainder filled in from reference TRBV18 and TRBJ2-7): NAGVMQNPRHLVRRRGQEARLRCSPMKGHSHVYWYRQLPEEGLKFMVYLQKENIIDESGMPKERFSAEFPKEGPSILRIQQVVRGDSAAYFCASSQDRDEYEQYFGPGTRLTVT.

This clone is labeled as medium-sized. Read sequence stops 3 residues before the CDR3 end, and the germline J gene provides the missing end. This chain links TRBV7-2 with TRBJ2-3; no clear D. The CDR3 runs 17 residues. Trimming cost V 0 bases and J 4 bases, with 17 bases left between them. Germline V gene sequence: CDR1 SGHTA, CDR2 FQGNSA. CDR3 sequence reads: CASSLASPFKYPDTQYF. The sequenced CDR3 bases are TGTGCCAGCAGCTTAGCGAGCCCTTTCAAATATCCAGATACG. Full variable domain (rest looked up from reference TRBV7-2 and TRBJ2-3): GAGVSQSPSNKVTEKGKDVELRCDPISGHTALYWYRQSLGQGLEFLIYFQGNSAPDKSGLPSDRFSAERTGGSVSTLTIQRTQQEDSAVYLCASSLASPFKYPDTQYFGPGTRLTVL.

Notes on this clone: With the read ending 3 residues before the CDR3 end, the germline J gene is used to fill in that end. The rearrangement links TRBV5-1 to TRBJ2-5; 8 nucleotides match TRBD1. Germline V lookup: CDR1 SGHRS, CDR2 YFSETQ. Losses at the gene ends were 0 bases for V and 2 bases for J; bases not matched to a gene: 9. The CDR3 loop spans 17 amino acids. This CDR3 is CASSLGAGQGSQETQYF. The sequenced part of the CDR3 DNA is TGCGCCAGCAGCTTGGGGGCCGGACAGGGAAGTCAAGAGACC.

This clone was observed a handful of times. The read falls 3 residues short of the CDR3 end, and the missing part is taken from the germline J gene. This chain connects TRBV5-1 to TRBJ2-5, with a weak D call TRBD2 (7 bases). Trimming stripped 0 bases from V and 1 base from J, with 10 bases between. Germline lookup yields CDR1 SGHRS and CDR2 YFSETQ. CDR3 length: 15 amino acids. CDR3 bases read: TGCGCCAGCAGCTTGGAAGGGGGGGTCCAAGAGACC. This gives the protein CASSLEGGVQET. The CDR3 as a whole reads CASSLEGGVQETQYF.

This clone turned up a few times. The observed sequence ends 3 residues before the CDR3 terminus, with the missing tail filled in from the germline J gene. The chain uses TRBV6-1 and TRBJ1-1; D not certain. Trimming cost V 2 bases and J 1 base, with 8 bases left between them. Per germline, CDR1 MNHNS and CDR2 SASEGT. This CDR3 is 14 amino acids long. Incomplete CDR3 DNA: TGTGCCAGCAGTGAACACCCAGGGAACACTGAA. Protein: CASSEHPGNTE. In full, the CDR3 reads CASSEHPGNTEAFF.

This clone appeared many times. The CDR3 here is CASSLYLSTDTQYF. CDR3 DNA, as far as it was read: TGCGCCAGCAGCTTGTATCTAAGCACAGATACG. This chain links TRBV5-1 with TRBJ2-3; D is undetermined. The CDR3 end lies 3 residues beyond the end of the read and is filled in from the germline J gene. CDR1 is SGHRS and CDR2 is YFSETQ in the germline V gene. V lost 1 base and J 0 bases, leaving 6 bases between the germline ends. The CDR3 covers 14 residues.

By share, this clone counts as medium-sized. The observed sequence ends 3 residues before the CDR3 terminus, with the missing tail filled in from the germline J gene. V gene TRBV29-1 combines with J gene TRBJ2-7; 7 positions agree with TRBD1. Germline V CDR1 and CDR2: SQVTM, ANQGSEA. CDR3 length: 12 residues. Trimming at V came to 4 bases and at J to 3 bases, leaving 3 bases not matched to a gene. CDR3 bases read: TGCAGCGTTGGGGACAGCGTCTACGAG. It specifies CSVGDSVYE. The full-length CDR3 reads as CSVGDSVYEQYF.

This clone came up a few times. The read gets to within 3 residues of the CDR3 end, and the germline J gene fills in the rest. The chain combines TRBV7-9 with TRBJ1-1; tentative D call: TRBD1 (5 bases). V dropped 5 bases and J dropped 5 bases, with 15 bases sitting between them. The CDR3 is 14 amino acids. Germline V lookup: CDR1 SEHNR, CDR2 FQNEAQ (reference sequence). CDR3 sequence reads: CASSRFTGGTEAFF. The part of the CDR3 DNA that was read is TGTGCCAGCAGCCGATTCACAGGTGGGACTGAA.

This clone has just a few counts. The read gets to within 3 residues of the CDR3 end, and the germline J gene fills in the rest. This sequence joins TRBV7-9 and TRBJ1-1, with TRBD1 matching 8 bases. The V segment lost 4 bases and the J segment 4 bases; nucleotides outside the gene matches: 8. The CDR3 is made up of 15 amino acids. CDR1 and CDR2 from the germline V gene are SEHNR and FQNEAQ (reference sequence). CDR3 DNA, as far as it was read: TGTGCCAGCAGCTCGACAGGGGTAGCTGGCACTGAA. Translation: CASSSTGVAGTE. The whole CDR3 protein reads CASSSTGVAGTEAFF.

Only a few counts were recorded for this clone. The observed sequence ends 3 residues before the CDR3 terminus, with the missing tail filled in from the germline J gene. The chain links TRBV7-2 to TRBJ2-2, with unresolved D. The CDR3 consists of 13 residues. CDR1 and CDR2 (germline): SGHTA, FQGNSA. Trimming removed 1 base from V and 6 bases from J, with 6 bases in between. CDR3 amino acids: CASSLGVSGELFF. The CDR3 bases that were read are TGTGCCAGCAGCTTAGGCGTTTCCGGGGAG.